The 5 T cell receptor beta chains below were found in one sample sequenced in a study of molecular identifiers for immune sequencing clone quantification. In TCRdb, the PCR reads were re-called with MiXCR into one record per CDR3 protein. The sample gives under 600,000 distinct CDR3 sequences, about a fifth of which show up once; 0.65% to 0.95% is in the top ten. The sample consisted of naive CD8+ T cells from blood, with Jurkat cell RNA spiked in. Subset given: FACS-sorted CD8+CD4-CCR7+CD45RA+ naive T cells. Every receptor here comes from a human donor in good health. Some libraries in this study had Jurkat cell RNA spiked in.

About this clonotype itself: A much bigger clone sits one base away, suggesting this may be a read error. The J gene is TRBJ1-3, the V gene TRBV29-1; D unresolved. In germline, CDR1 is SQVTM, CDR2 ANQGSEA. CDR3 size: 14 residues. CDR3 residues: CSVVEGSSGNTVYF. In nucleotides, the CDR3 is TGCAGCGTTGTGGAGGGCAGCTCTGGAAACACCGTATATTTT.

This clonotype occurred many times. This rearrangement joins TRBV20-1 to TRBJ2-7; 8 positions agree with TRBD1. The CDR3 sequence is 15 residues long. CDR1 DFQATT and CDR2 SNEGSKA come from the germline V gene (reference sequence). V lost 3 bases and J lost 2; bases outside the gene matches: 9. The CDR3 nucleotides read TGCAGTGCTAGGGACAGGGACCAACCTACCTACGAGCAGTACTTC. Translation: CSARDRDQPTYEQYF.

Many counts were recorded for this clonotype. The chain recombines TRBV19 with TRBJ1-1, with 7 bases fitting TRBD1. The J segment lost 5 bases and the V segment lost 7 bases, leaving 7 bases of the junction unmatched. This CDR3 has 13 amino acids. The germline V gene has CDR1 LNHDA and CDR2 SQIVND (reference sequence). CDR3 DNA: TGTGCCAGTAAGGACAGGATGGAAACTGAAGCTTTCTTT. The encoded protein is CASKDRMETEAFF.

J is TRBJ1-1 and V is TRBV6-2 or TRBV6-3; D gene unclear. The CDR3 has 17 residues. V dropped 6 bases and J dropped 4 bases, with 24 bases sitting between them. From germline, CDR1 is MNHEY and CDR2 SVGEGT. The CDR3 DNA is TGTGCCAGCAGCCCGGCGGGTTTCTTGTCCTCGGGCACTGAAGCTTTCTTT. This encodes CASSPAGFLSSGTEAFF.

The rearrangement uses TRBV10-2 and TRBJ2-1, with 14 positions matching TRBD2. CDR3 size: 21 residues. J was trimmed by 2 bases and V by 7 bases; bases with no gene match: 19. From germline, CDR1 is WSHSY and CDR2 SAAADI. The CDR3, as DNA: TGCGCCAGCAACCTACCCGATGCGGGACTAGCGGGGGCCGCTCCCTACAATGAGCAGTTCTTC. Translation gives CASNLPDAGLAGAAPYNEQFF.